The TCR beta chain under discussion was sequenced for a study of Graves' ophthalmopathy and Graves' hyperthyroidism (dated by TCRdb to between 2017 and 2018). With respect to the entire study: Peripheral blood samples were taken at the time of initial diagnosis, before any treatment was given. The study used signatures of the TCR beta repertoire to tell Graves' ophthalmopathy apart from Graves' hyperthyroidism and to predict which patients would progress to ophthalmopathy. In five to seven hyperthyroidism patients, the T-cell repertoire of thyroid tissue was compared with the T-cell repertoire of blood. In total, over 130 blood samples were TCR-sequenced: approximately 40 ophthalmopathy, under 80 hyperthyroidism and roughly 17 hyperthyroidism-to-ophthalmopathy patients. An independent validation cohort comprised fewer than 20 hyperthyroidism patients and 15 to 17 patients who later progressed from hyperthyroidism to ophthalmopathy. After sampling, hyperthyroidism patients received methimazole starting at 30 mg daily, and ophthalmopathy patients received high-dose intravenous methylprednisolone. To explore V-J signatures that distinguish ophthalmopathy from hyperthyroidism, a discovery set of roughly 98 patients was enrolled, made up of over 40 with ophthalmopathy and 57 with stable hyperthyroidism.

Study-wide conclusions, independent of this receptor: In validation, the model predicted ophthalmopathy progression with roughly 68% sensitivity and 72.22% specificity; eleven to twelve predicted patients were CT-confirmed with GO in a median of around 6 months. In cross-validation, the 13-signature model distinguished ophthalmopathy from stable hyperthyroidism with around 90% sensitivity and around 84% specificity, while in the test set the corresponding values were about 79% and 69%. No statistical method was used to set the sample size in advance, and the investigators knew which group each participant was assigned to. Most of the expanded thyroid clonotypes with a frequency above 0.001 were also detected in blood, and it was suggested that the thyroid immune response may be reflected by blood repertoires.

The CDR3 runs 13 amino acids, cysteine and phenylalanine included. Only the CDR3 region is kept as DNA, spanning 39 bases read in frame from base 1. Reading the germline V gene (reference sequence) gives CDR1 LNHNV and CDR2 YYDKDF. V and J are trimmed by 6 bases and 4 bases, and the gene matches miss 5 bases of the junction. This clonotype turned up a few times. Its antigen has not been determined. Base qualities are not provided; no much larger clone lies one nucleotide away. Ophthalmopathy patients had moderately to severely active disease, Clinical Activity Score of at least 3, NOSPECS grade of at least 4, and disease duration under 3 months. Anyone with other autoimmune diseases, uncontrolled infections, pregnancy or lactation was excluded from the study. Diagnosis was based on clinical symptoms, serum thyroxine, TRAb, thyroid ultrasound and orbital computed tomography. Using Ficoll-Paque density gradient centrifugation, PBMCs were isolated from 9.5 to 10 ml of fresh peripheral blood. Trizol reagent was used to extract the total RNA, and its quality was then checked on an Agilent 2100 Bioanalyzer.

TCR beta CDR3 regions were amplified from RNA transcripts for repertoire sequencing. A first-round RT-PCR used HTBI primers with the Qiagen OneStep RT-PCR kit, followed by a second-round multiplex PCR, size selection and purification. The libraries underwent paired-end sequencing with 100 bp reads on an Illumina HiSeq2000. As for the original processing: SOAPnuke was used for read processing, and reads with adapters, uncalled bases, a mean Phred below 15, or no exact constant-primer or identifier match were discarded. High-quality paired reads were merged with COPE v1.2.5. Clonotypes were defined as unique nucleotide sequences and were aligned to IMGT TRB V, D and J references using MiTCR v1.1. The analysis was limited to V-J combinations with a frequency above 0.0001, which together covered 98% to 99.2% of repertoires. A TCR clonal expansion and chaos score per V-J combination was defined as the ratio of F50 clonal expansion to chaos observed in the TCRdist matrix. Features were reduced by Welch's t-statistics and random forest to approximately 13 V-J combinations, which fed a naive Bayes classifier. The Morisita-Horn index was used to measure how similar the thyroid and blood repertoires were. TCRdb's own reprocessing of the public reads used fastp at Q25 and MiXCR and kept productive beta chains. Identical CDR3 protein sequences are pooled into one entry, listed with their most common genes and DNA. The V and J calls shown here were made by TCRdb, not taken from the authors' results. This sample is represented by 600,000 to 950,000 distinct CDR3 sequences; roughly 40% of them were singletons. The top ten clones comprise less than 55% of the sample.

The sample consisted of peripheral blood. The sequence came from an adult man with Graves' ophthalmopathy. The receptor chain draws on TRBV15 and TRBJ1-2; TRBD1 agrees with 7 junctional bases. In nucleotides, the sequence is TGTGCCACCAGAGGCGGGACAGCCTATGGCTACACCTTC. Its amino acids are CATRGGTAYGYTF.